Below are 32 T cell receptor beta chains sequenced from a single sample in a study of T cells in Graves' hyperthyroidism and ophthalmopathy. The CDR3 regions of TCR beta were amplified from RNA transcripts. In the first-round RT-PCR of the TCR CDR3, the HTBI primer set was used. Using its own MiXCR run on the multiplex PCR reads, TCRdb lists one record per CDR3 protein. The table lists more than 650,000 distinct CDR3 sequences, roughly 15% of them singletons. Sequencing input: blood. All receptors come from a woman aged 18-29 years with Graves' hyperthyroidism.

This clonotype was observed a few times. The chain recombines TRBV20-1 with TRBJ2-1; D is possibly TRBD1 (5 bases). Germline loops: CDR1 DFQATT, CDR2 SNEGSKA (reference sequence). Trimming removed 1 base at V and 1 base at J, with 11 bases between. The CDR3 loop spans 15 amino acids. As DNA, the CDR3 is TGCAGTGCTAGAGCCCTCAGGGATTCCTACAATGAGCAGTTCTTC. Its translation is CSARALRDSYNEQFF.

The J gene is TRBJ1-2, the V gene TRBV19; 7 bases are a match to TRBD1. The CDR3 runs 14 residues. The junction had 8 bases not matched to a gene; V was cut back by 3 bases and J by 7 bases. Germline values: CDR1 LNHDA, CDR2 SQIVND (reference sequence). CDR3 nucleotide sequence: TGTGCCAGTAGTATCCAGACAGGGTCGACTGGCTACACCTTC. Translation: CASSIQTGSTGYTF.

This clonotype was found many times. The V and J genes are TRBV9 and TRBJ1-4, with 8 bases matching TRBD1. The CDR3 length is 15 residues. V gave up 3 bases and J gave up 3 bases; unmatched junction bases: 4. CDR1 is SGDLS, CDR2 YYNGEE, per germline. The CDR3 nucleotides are TGTGCCAGCAGCGCAGGGGGCTCGGCTAATGAAAAACTGTTTTTT. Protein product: CASSAGGSANEKLFF.

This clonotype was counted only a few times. Written as DNA, the CDR3 is TGTGCCAGCAGCCAAGGGATAGGCGCCTACGAGCAGTACTTC. It specifies CASSQGIGAYEQYF. The chain employs TRBV14 and TRBJ2-7; D gene unclear. CDR3 length: 14 residues. CDR1 is SGHDN and CDR2 is FVKESK in the germline V gene. V was clipped by 1 base and J by 2 bases, with 9 bases between them.

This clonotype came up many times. The DNA of the CDR3 is TGTGCCAGCAGTTTCCAGGGGTTCGGGGGCTACACCTTC. Translating gives CASSFQGFGGYTF. The genes are TRBV28 and TRBJ1-2, with D perhaps matching TRBD1 (6 bases). The germline gives CDR1 MDHEN, CDR2 SYDVKM. Trimming took 3 bases from V and 8 from J, leaving 13 bases between them. The CDR3 runs 13 residues.

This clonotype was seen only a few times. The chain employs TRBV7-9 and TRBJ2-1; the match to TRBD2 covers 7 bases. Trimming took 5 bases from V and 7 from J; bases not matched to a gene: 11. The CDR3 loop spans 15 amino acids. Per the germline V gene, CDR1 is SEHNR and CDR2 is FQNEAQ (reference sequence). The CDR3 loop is CASSNQRGKGNEQFF. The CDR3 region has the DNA TGTGCCAGCAGCAATCAGCGGGGTAAAGGTAATGAGCAGTTCTTC.

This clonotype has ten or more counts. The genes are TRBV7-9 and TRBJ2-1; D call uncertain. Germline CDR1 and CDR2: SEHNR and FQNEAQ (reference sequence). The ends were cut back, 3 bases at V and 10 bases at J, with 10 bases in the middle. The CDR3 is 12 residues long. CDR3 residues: CASSFVGYEQFF. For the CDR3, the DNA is TGTGCCAGCAGCTTCGTTGGATACGAGCAGTTCTTC.

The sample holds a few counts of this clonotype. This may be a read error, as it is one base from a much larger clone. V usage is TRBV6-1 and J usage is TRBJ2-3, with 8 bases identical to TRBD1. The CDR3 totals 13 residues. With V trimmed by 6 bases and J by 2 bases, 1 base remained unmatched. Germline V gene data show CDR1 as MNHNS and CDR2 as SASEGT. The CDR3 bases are TGTGCCAGCAGGGGACAGGTCACAGATACGCAGTATTTT. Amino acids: CASRGQVTDTQYF.

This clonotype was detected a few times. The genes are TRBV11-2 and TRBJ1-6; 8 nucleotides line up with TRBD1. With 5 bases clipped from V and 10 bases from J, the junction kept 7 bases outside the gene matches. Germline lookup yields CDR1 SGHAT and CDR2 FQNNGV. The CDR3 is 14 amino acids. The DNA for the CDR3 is TGTGCCAGCAGCCCCGGGACAGGATTCTCACCCCTCCACTTT. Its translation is CASSPGTGFSPLHF.

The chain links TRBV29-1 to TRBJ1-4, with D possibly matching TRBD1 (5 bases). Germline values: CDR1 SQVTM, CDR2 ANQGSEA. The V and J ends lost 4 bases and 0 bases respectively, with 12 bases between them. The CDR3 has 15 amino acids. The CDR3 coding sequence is TGCAGCGTTGGGGACTCTCCGGCAACTAATGAAAAACTGTTTTTT. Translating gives CSVGDSPATNEKLFF.

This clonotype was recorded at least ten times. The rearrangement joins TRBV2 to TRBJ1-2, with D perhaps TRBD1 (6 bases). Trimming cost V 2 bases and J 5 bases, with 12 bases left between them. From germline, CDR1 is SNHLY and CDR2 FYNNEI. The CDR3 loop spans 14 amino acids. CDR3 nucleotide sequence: TGTGCCAGCAGTGAATGGGGGGCGAAATATGGCTACACCTTC. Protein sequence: CASSEWGAKYGYTF.

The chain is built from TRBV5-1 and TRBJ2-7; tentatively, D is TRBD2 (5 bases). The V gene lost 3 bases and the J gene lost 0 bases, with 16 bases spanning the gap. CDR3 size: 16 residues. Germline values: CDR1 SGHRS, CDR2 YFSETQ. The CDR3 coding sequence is TGCGCCAGCAGCTCCCGGACTCACGGAAGCTCCTACGAGCAGTACTTC. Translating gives CASSSRTHGSSYEQYF.

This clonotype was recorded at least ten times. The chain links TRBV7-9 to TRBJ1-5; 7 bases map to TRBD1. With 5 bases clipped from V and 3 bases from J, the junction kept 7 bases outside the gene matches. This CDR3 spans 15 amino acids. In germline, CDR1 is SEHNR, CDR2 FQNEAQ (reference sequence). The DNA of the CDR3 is TGTGCCAGCAGCGCCTGGACAGGAGACAATCAGCCCCAGCATTTT. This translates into CASSAWTGDNQPQHF. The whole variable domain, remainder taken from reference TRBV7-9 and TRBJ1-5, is DTGVSQNPRHKITKRGQNVTFRCDPISEHNRLYWYRQTLGQGPEFLTYFQNEAQLEKSRLLSDRFSAERPKGSFSTLEIQRTEQGDSAMYLCASSAWTGDNQPQHFGDGTRLSIL.

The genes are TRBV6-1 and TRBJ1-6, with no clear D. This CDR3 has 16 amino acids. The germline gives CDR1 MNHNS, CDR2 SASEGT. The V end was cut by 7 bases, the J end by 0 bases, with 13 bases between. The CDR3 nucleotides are TGTGCCAGCACCGCAATGATAAACTCCTATAATTCACCCCTCCACTTT. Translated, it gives CASTAMINSYNSPLHF.

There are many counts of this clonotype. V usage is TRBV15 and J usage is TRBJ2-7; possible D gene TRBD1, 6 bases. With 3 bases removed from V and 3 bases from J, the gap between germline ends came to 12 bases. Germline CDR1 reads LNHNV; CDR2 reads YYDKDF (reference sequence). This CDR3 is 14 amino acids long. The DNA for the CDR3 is TGTGCCACCAGCAGGGAGACAGGCCTCTACGAGCAGTACTTC. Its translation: CATSRETGLYEQYF.

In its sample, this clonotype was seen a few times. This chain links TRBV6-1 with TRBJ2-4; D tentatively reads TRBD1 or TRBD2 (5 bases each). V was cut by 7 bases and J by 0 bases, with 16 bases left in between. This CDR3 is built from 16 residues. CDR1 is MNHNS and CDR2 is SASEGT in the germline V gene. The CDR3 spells CASTTGTARAKNIQYF. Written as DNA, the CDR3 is TGTGCCAGCACCACCGGGACGGCAAGAGCCAAAAACATTCAGTACTTC.

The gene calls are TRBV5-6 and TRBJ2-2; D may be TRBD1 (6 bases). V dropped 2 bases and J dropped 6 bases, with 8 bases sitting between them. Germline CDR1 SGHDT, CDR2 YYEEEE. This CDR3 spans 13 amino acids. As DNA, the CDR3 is TGTGCCAGCAGCTTTCGGACAGCCGGGGAGCTGTTTTTT. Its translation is CASSFRTAGELFF.

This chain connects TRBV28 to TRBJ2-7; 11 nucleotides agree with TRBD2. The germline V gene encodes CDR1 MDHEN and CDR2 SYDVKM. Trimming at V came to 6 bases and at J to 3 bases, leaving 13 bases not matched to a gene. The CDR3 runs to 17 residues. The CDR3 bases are TGTGCCAGCAGGGGGACTAGCGGCCGGGAGGGGGGCTACGAGCAGTACTTC. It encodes CASRGTSGREGGYEQYF.

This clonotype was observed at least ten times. The CDR3 protein is CASSPQQAREAFF. The CDR3 nucleotides are TGTGCCAGCAGCCCCCAGCAGGCACGAGAAGCTTTCTTT. The gene calls are TRBV7-8 and TRBJ1-1; D remains unclear. Germline CDR1 reads SGHVS; CDR2 reads FQNEAQ. This CDR3 spans 13 amino acids. Trimming shortened V by 5 bases and J by 8 bases, and 15 bases separated the two germline ends.

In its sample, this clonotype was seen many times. The CDR3: CSAREYRNIQYF. CDR3 in DNA: TGCAGTGCTAGGGAGTATCGGAACATTCAGTACTTC. The genes are TRBV20-1 and TRBJ2-4, with no clear D. The V end lost 3 bases, the J end lost 7 bases, and 10 bases lay between the germline ends. CDR3 size: 12 residues. Looked up from germline, CDR1 is DFQATT and CDR2 is SNEGSKA (reference sequence).

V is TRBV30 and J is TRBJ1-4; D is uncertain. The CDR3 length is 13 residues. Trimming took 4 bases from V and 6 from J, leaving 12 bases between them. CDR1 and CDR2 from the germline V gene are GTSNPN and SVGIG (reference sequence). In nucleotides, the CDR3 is TGTGCCTGGAATCCCCAACTCGATGAAAAACTGTTTTTT. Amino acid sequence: CAWNPQLDEKLFF.

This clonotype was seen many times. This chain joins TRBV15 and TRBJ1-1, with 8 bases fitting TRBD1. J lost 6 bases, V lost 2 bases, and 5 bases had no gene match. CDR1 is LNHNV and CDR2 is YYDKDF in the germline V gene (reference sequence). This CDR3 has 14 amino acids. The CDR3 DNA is TGTGCCACCAGCAGAACAGGGGGATACTCTGAAGCTTTCTTT. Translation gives CATSRTGGYSEAFF.

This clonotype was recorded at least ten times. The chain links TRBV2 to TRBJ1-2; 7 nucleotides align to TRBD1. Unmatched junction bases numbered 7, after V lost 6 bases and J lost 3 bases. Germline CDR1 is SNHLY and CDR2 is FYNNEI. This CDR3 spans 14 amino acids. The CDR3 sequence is CASRGQRQYYGYTF. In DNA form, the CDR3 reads TGTGCCAGCAGGGGACAGAGACAATACTATGGCTACACCTTC.

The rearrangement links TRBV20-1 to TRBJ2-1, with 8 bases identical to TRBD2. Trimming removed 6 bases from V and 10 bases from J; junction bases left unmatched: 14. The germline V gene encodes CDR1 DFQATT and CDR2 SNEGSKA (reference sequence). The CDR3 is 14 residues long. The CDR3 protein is CSALTAGGLNEQFF. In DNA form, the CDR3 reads TGCAGTGCCCTGACTGCGGGAGGTTTAAACGAGCAGTTCTTC.

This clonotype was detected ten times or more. The CDR3 bases are TGTGCCAGCAGCTTGCCAGGCCCTATTGGCTACACCTTC. It is translated as CASSLPGPIGYTF. V and J are TRBV5-6 and TRBJ1-2; D is unresolved. The length of the CDR3 is 13 residues. V was clipped by 1 base and J by 7 bases, with 11 bases between them. Germline-derived CDR1 and CDR2 are SGHDT and YYEEEE.

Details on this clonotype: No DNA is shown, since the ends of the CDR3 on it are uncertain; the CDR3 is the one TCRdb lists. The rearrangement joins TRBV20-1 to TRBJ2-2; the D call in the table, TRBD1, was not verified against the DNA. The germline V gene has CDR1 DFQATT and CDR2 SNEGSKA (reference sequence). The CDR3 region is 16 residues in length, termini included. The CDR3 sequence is CSARVPQGEPPGSCFF.

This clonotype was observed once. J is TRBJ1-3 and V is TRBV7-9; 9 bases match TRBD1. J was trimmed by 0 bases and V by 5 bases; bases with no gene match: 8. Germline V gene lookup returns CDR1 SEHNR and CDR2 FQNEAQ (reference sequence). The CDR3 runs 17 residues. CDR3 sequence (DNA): TGTGCCAGCAGCAGGGGGACAGGGTCCTCCTCTGGAAACACCATATATTTT. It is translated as CASSRGTGSSSGNTIYF.

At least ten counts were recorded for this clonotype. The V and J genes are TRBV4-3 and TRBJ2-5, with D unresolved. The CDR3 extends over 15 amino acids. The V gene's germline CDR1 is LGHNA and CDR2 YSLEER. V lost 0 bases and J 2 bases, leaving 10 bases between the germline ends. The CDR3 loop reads CASSQESSQQETQYF. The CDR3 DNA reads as TGCGCCAGCAGCCAAGAAAGCTCCCAACAAGAGACCCAGTACTTC.

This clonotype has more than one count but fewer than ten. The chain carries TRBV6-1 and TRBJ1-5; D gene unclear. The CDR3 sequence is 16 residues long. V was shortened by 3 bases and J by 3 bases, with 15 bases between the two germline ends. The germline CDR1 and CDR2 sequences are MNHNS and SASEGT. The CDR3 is CASSDKSGSINQPQHF. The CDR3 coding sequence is TGTGCCAGCAGTGATAAAAGTGGGTCAATCAATCAGCCCCAGCATTTT.

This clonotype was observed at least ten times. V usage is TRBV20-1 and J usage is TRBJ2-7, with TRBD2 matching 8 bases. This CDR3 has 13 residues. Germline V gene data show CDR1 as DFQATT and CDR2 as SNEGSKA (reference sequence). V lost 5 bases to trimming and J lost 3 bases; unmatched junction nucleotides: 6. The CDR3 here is CSASGLVDYEQYF. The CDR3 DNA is TGCAGTGCTTCGGGACTAGTGGACTACGAGCAGTACTTC.

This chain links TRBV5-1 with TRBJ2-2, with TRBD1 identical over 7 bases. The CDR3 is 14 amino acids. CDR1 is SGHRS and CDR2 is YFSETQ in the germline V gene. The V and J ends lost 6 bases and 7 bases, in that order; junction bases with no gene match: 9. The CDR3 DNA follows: TGCGCCAGCAATTCGGGACAGTCTTACGGGGAGCTGTTTTTT. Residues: CASNSGQSYGELFF. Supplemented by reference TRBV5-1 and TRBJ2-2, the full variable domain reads KAGVTQTPRYLIKTRGQQVTLSCSPISGHRSVSWYQQTPGQGLQFLFEYFSETQRNKGNFPGRFSGRQFSNSRSEMNVSTLELGDSALYLCASNSGQSYGELFFGEGSRLTVL.

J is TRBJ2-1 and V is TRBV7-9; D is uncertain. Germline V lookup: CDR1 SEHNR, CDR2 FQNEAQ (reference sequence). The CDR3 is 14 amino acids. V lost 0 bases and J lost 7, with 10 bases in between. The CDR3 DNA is TGTGCCAGCAGCTTAGCGTTCGGGCAAAATGAGCAGTTCTTC. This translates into CASSLAFGQNEQFF.